This TCR beta chain comes out of a study of post-analysis software for immune sequencing data (dated by TCRdb to 2014 to 2015). For context, the study as a whole: The recorded disease courses included relapsing-remitting, secondary progressive and progressive-relapsing multiple sclerosis, and some patients had no subtype annotation. A subset of samples was prepared in parallel using single-end sample barcoding, then pooled and co-amplified after Illumina adapter ligation. Patient repertoires were compared against 10 to 12 previously published healthy control repertoires from donors aged about 6 to 25 years. General findings and caveats noted by the study authors: The control group was slightly older than the multiple sclerosis patient group. Multiple sclerosis patients had significantly lower normalized Chao1 diversity than controls, a result that suggests substantial peripheral T-cell clonal expansion. About five TRBV segments, including TRBV5-6, TRBV5-1 and TRBV20-1, were significantly more frequent in patients than controls. When samples were clustered directly using the F measure, samples prepared in the same batch co-clustered strongly, which prompted a batch-effect correction.

Library preparation employed PCR. TCRdb shows the sequencer as Illumina HiSeq 2500. Unique molecular identifiers were incorporated into TCR beta cDNA libraries to reduce PCR and sequencing biases. Approximately 500,000 cDNA molecules were obtained for every 1 to 10 million input T cells, so each molecule roughly corresponded to one T cell. The same protocol used for the earlier healthy control dataset was applied to prepare and sequence the patient libraries. Samples belonging to the same batch were prepared together, multiplexed and sequenced on a shared HiSeq lane. Per the authors' processing: Raw barcoded reads were processed with MIGEC, and single-read molecular identifier groups were discarded before consensus assembly and CDR3 extraction. VDJtools was used for post-analysis of the clonotype tables, and diversity was normalized by down-sampling every dataset to the size of the smallest sample. Repertoire overlap clustering matched CDR3 amino acid but not nucleotide sequences to correct batch-related cross-sample contamination. The public reads were quality trimmed at Q25 with fastp and then assembled into clones with MiXCR by TCRdb, keeping productive beta chains. For every CDR3 protein sequence, its rows merge into one entry that carries the most common genes and DNA. The V and J calls were determined by TCRdb, not by the authors. The sample table records a few hundred thousand distinct CDR3 sequences; 30% to 45% of these occur just once. Clones ranked in the top ten supply 4% to 5.5% of the sample.

Based on the germline V gene (reference sequence), the CDR1 and CDR2 sequences are MNHEY and SMNVEV. The CDR3 starts with the cysteine, ends with the phenylalanine, and has 15 residues. The DNA shown is the 45-base CDR3, in frame from base 1. V is reduced by 4 bases and J by 0 bases, leaving a spacing of 12 bases between them. To demonstrate the VDJtools post-analysis software, the study profiled TCR beta repertoires from the peripheral blood of about a dozen young patients with multiple sclerosis. Multiple sclerosis patients were children and adolescents aged about 6 to 15 years. As to this clonotype: What antigen it recognizes has not been identified. The sample holds no much larger clone one base away, and base qualities are not on file.

This TCR was sampled from a girl between 10 and 17 years old with multiple sclerosis. This chain joins TRBV27 to TRBJ1-1, with the identity of the D gene unclear. The sample taken for sequencing was blood. The DNA sequence follows: TGTGCCAGCAGTTCATCACGCGGGGTGAACACTGAAGCTTTCTTT. This translates into CASSSSRGVNTEAFF.